One sample yielded the 20 T cell receptor beta chains listed below, sequenced in a study of cytomegalovirus exposure and HLA in healthy donors. Vbeta (60) and Jbeta (13) primers were used in the PCR. Assay used: immunoSEQ multiplex PCR; TCRdb lists only in-frame clones, some missing. The table includes over 100,000 clones, about 72% detected once. Input material: PBMCs. The source is a female donor in good health and CMV-seronegative.

This clone was seen a few times. The chain carries TRBV14 and TRBJ2-7; 9 bases are shared with TRBD1. CDR3 length: 17 residues. The trim removed 3 bases at V and 7 bases at J, leaving 16 bases unmatched. Looked up from germline, CDR1 is SGHDN and CDR2 is FVKESK. CDR3 in amino acids: CASSQGSGTGGQGEQYF. The CDR3 DNA reads TGTGCCAGCAGCCAGGGGAGTGGCACAGGGGGCCAGGGAGAGCAGTACTTC.

CDR3 amino acids: CASRPDEREGLDEQYF. CDR3 nucleotides: TGTGCCAGCAGGCCTGACGAGCGGGAGGGCCTCGACGAGCAGTACTTC. The chain links TRBV2 to TRBJ2-7; 10 positions agree with TRBD2. Germline assignment: CDR1 SNHLY and CDR2 FYNNEI. With 6 bases clipped from V and 5 bases from J, the junction kept 13 bases outside the gene matches. The CDR3 loop spans 16 amino acids.

The V and J genes are TRBV6-5 and TRBJ2-3, with unresolved D. The CDR3 has 14 amino acids. In germline, CDR1 is MNHEY, CDR2 SVGAGI. The ends were cut back, 7 bases at V and 0 bases at J, with 11 bases in the middle. In DNA, the CDR3 is TGTGCCAGCACCGAGAAAGTAAGCACAGATACGCAGTATTTT. Translated, it gives CASTEKVSTDTQYF.

The chain employs TRBV5-6 and TRBJ2-7; TRBD2 is a possible D gene (5 bases). V lost 2 bases and J lost 0, with 9 bases in between. The germline gives CDR1 SGHDT, CDR2 YYEEEE. This CDR3 comprises 14 residues. In DNA form, the CDR3 reads TGTGCCAGCAGCTTATTTAGCGTCTCCTACGAGCAGTACTTC. As protein: CASSLFSVSYEQYF.

This clone was recorded a few times. The chain joins TRBV5-1 to TRBJ2-1; possible D gene TRBD2, 6 bases. Trimming removed 4 bases from V and 0 bases from J, with 11 bases in between. Germline assignment: CDR1 SGHRS and CDR2 YFSETQ. The CDR3 totals 15 residues. CDR3 in DNA: TGCGCCAGCAGCGTCGGGGGAAGCTCCTACAATGAGCAGTTCTTC. Protein sequence: CASSVGGSSYNEQFF. The full variable domain, in which reference TRBV5-1 and TRBJ2-1 provide the parts outside the CDR3, is KAGVTQTPRYLIKTRGQQVTLSCSPISGHRSVSWYQQTPGQGLQFLFEYFSETQRNKGNFPGRFSGRQFSNSRSEMNVSTLELGDSALYLCASSVGGSSYNEQFFGPGTRLTVL.

A single count supports this clone. The J gene is TRBJ2-5, the V gene TRBV30; maybe TRBD2 (6 bases). The CDR3 contains 11 residues. V lost 2 bases, J lost 7 bases, and 8 bases lay in between. CDR1 GTSNPN and CDR2 SVGIG come from the germline V gene (reference sequence). For the CDR3, the DNA is TGTGCCTGGAGTTTGCGGGGGACCCAGTACTTC. This encodes CAWSLRGTQYF.

This chain joins TRBV5-4 and TRBJ1-2; 8 nucleotides agree with TRBD1. V lost 0 bases to trimming and J lost 5 bases; unmatched junction nucleotides: 18. The CDR3 spans 19 residues. The germline V gene has CDR1 SGHNT and CDR2 YYREEE (reference sequence). The CDR3 sequence: CASSLEFKTGAPRLYGYTF. CDR3 bases: TGTGCCAGCAGCTTGGAGTTTAAGACAGGGGCCCCCCGCCTTTATGGCTACACCTTC.

The J gene is TRBJ1-1, the V gene TRBV18; possibly TRBD1 for D (6 bases). Trimming took 2 bases from V and 1 from J, leaving 11 bases between them. This CDR3 spans 15 amino acids. The germline gives CDR1 KGHSH, CDR2 LQKENI. This chain's CDR3 is CASSPGQPSNTEAFF. DNA for the CDR3: TGTGCCAGCTCACCAGGACAGCCATCGAACACTGAAGCTTTCTTT.

The V and J genes are TRBV7-9 and TRBJ2-7; 7 positions match TRBD1. The CDR3 is 11 residues long. Germline trimming cut 7 bases from V and 6 bases from J; bases unmatched to any gene: 3. Germline lookup yields CDR1 SEHNR and CDR2 FQNEAQ (reference sequence). The CDR3 DNA sequence: TGTGCCAGCAACAGGGGCTCCGAGCAGTACTTC. It yields the protein CASNRGSEQYF.

This rearrangement joins TRBV7-2 to TRBJ1-2; D gene unclear. This CDR3 comprises 19 residues. V gave up 1 base and J gave up 0 bases, with 21 bases separating them. CDR1 and CDR2 (germline): SGHTA, FQGNSA. The CDR3: CASSLVSGIIEISNYGYTF. Here the CDR3 DNA reads TGTGCCAGCAGCTTAGTTTCAGGCATCATAGAAATATCTAACTATGGCTACACCTTC. Full variable domain (outside the CDR3, taken from reference TRBV7-2 and TRBJ1-2): GAGVSQSPSNKVTEKGKDVELRCDPISGHTALYWYRQSLGQGLEFLIYFQGNSAPDKSGLPSDRFSAERTGGSVSTLTIQRTQQEDSAVYLCASSLVSGIIEISNYGYTFGSGTRLTVV.

The chain is built from TRBV28 and TRBJ1-5, with TRBD1 as a possible D gene (6 bases). The CDR3 consists of 12 residues. Germline values: CDR1 MDHEN, CDR2 SYDVKM. V gave up 6 bases and J gave up 7 bases, with 10 bases separating them. The DNA for the CDR3 is TGTGCCAGCAGCTACACAGGGCAGCCCCAGCATTTT. Translation gives CASSYTGQPQHF.

This CDR3 is CASSDSGTSGLLGQFF. Here the CDR3 DNA reads TGTGCCAGCAGCGACTCCGGGACTAGTGGCCTCCTAGGGCAGTTCTTC. The rearrangement links TRBV9 to TRBJ2-1, with 8 positions matching TRBD2. The CDR3 consists of 16 residues. Germline assignment: CDR1 SGDLS and CDR2 YYNGEE. V trimming: 3 bases; J trimming: 12 bases; junction bases outside the gene matches: 17.

The genes are TRBV6-1 and TRBJ1-5, with TRBD1 identical over 7 bases. Germline-derived CDR1 and CDR2 are MNHNS and SASEGT. V lost 6 bases to trimming and J lost 7 bases; unmatched junction nucleotides: 12. There are 15 residues in the CDR3. CDR3 sequence reads: CASRYTGAGEQPQHF. For the CDR3, the DNA is TGTGCCAGCAGATACACAGGGGCTGGGGAGCAGCCCCAGCATTTT.

In nucleotides, the CDR3 is TGTGCCAGCCTCCGGGACATAAGATATAGCAATCAGCCCCAGCATTTT. Its translation is CASLRDIRYSNQPQHF. The chain has TRBV2 and TRBJ1-5, with D maybe TRBD1 (6 bases). V lost 8 bases to trimming and J lost 0 bases, with 17 bases between them. The CDR3 consists of 16 residues. Germline V gives CDR1 SNHLY, CDR2 FYNNEI.

The chain has TRBV6-5 and TRBJ1-1; the match to TRBD1 covers 10 bases. V was clipped by 8 bases and J by 1 base; unmatched bases: 1. Germline V lookup: CDR1 MNHEY, CDR2 SVGAGI. This CDR3 is 13 amino acids long. The CDR3 here is CASRQGANTEAFF. In nucleotides, the CDR3 is TGTGCCAGCCGACAGGGGGCGAACACTGAAGCTTTCTTT.

The chain employs TRBV6-1 and TRBJ1-5; 9 bases align to TRBD1. The CDR3 is made up of 13 amino acids. The junction had 3 bases not matched to a gene; V was cut back by 7 bases and J by 5 bases. The germline V gene encodes CDR1 MNHNS and CDR2 SASEGT. In nucleotides, the CDR3 is TGTGCCAGCATAGGGACAGGGTATCAGCCCCAGCATTTT. This gives the protein CASIGTGYQPQHF.

The chain links TRBV5-1 to TRBJ2-5; D might be TRBD1 (5 bases). This CDR3 contains 15 residues. Germline values: CDR1 SGHRS, CDR2 YFSETQ. Trimming pared 0 bases from V and 5 bases from J, leaving 14 bases between. The DNA of the CDR3 is TGCGCCAGCAGCTTGGGAGGTGACAGTGGGGAGACCCAGTACTTC. It is translated as CASSLGGDSGETQYF.

This chain uses TRBV5-1 with TRBJ1-2; D unclear. Per the germline V gene, CDR1 is SGHRS and CDR2 is YFSETQ. Trimming took off 4 bases at V and 3 bases at J, with 10 bases between the two ends. The CDR3 is 13 residues long. The CDR3 nucleotides read TGCGCCAGCAGCCGTGATGGAGACTATGGCTACACCTTC. Protein sequence: CASSRDGDYGYTF.

This rearrangement joins TRBV4-2 to TRBJ1-2; 8 bases map to TRBD1. V gave up 4 bases and J gave up 4 bases; unmatched junction bases: 8. CDR1 and CDR2 (germline): LGHNA, YNFKEQ. The CDR3 contains 15 residues. In nucleotides, the CDR3 is TGTGCCAGCAGCCCTGACGACAGGGGAAGCTATGGCTACACCTTC. The encoded protein is CASSPDDRGSYGYTF.

V usage is TRBV29-1 and J usage is TRBJ2-2, with D maybe TRBD2 (6 bases). Germline loops: CDR1 SQVTM, CDR2 ANQGSEA. V was pared by 5 bases and J by 1 base, with 11 bases between. The length of the CDR3 is 14 residues. The CDR3: CSVIRDLNTGELFF. DNA for the CDR3: TGCAGCGTTATCCGGGACTTGAACACCGGGGAGCTGTTTTTT.